What follows are 28 T cell receptor beta chains derived from one specimen sequenced in a study of graft-versus-host responses after intestinal transplantation. No antigens are known for them. The protocol was immunoSEQ multiplex PCR, while the TCRdb copy is restricted to in-frame clones and leaves out a portion. Altogether about 120,000 clones are present, about 95% being singletons, with the ten largest covering over 2.5%. Sample: unstimulated CD8+ T cells sorted from spleen or lymph node cells, taken before intestinal transplant. The source of these receptors is a human donor who received an intestinal transplant.

Comment on this clone: Other DNA sequences in this specimen translate into the identical CDR3. The chain uses TRBV7-9 and TRBJ2-1; D unresolved. The germline V gene encodes CDR1 SEHNR and CDR2 FQNEAQ (reference sequence). V lost 0 bases to trimming and J lost 3 bases, with 0 bases between them. There are 12 residues in the CDR3. DNA of the CDR3: TGTGCCAGCAGCTTAGCCTACAATGAGCAGTTCTTC. Its protein product is CASSLAYNEQFF. Using reference TRBV7-9 and TRBJ2-1 for the parts outside the CDR3, the full variable domain is DTGVSQNPRHKITKRGQNVTFRCDPISEHNRLYWYRQTLGQGPEFLTYFQNEAQLEKSRLLSDRFSAERPKGSFSTLEIQRTEQGDSAMYLCASSLAYNEQFFGPGTRLTVL.

This clone has only a few counts. V usage is TRBV7-9 and J usage is TRBJ2-7, with TRBD1 matching over 7 bases. J was trimmed by 2 bases and V by 8 bases; bases with no gene match: 6. Germline V gene sequence: CDR1 SEHNR, CDR2 FQNEAQ (reference sequence). The CDR3 consists of 13 residues. The DNA for the CDR3 is TGTGCCAGCTCCACAGGGGCCACCTACGAGCAGTACTTC. Protein sequence: CASSTGATYEQYF. Filled out from reference TRBV7-9 and TRBJ2-7, the complete variable domain reads DTGVSQNPRHKITKRGQNVTFRCDPISEHNRLYWYRQTLGQGPEFLTYFQNEAQLEKSRLLSDRFSAERPKGSFSTLEIQRTEQGDSAMYLCASSTGATYEQYFGPGTRLTVT.

V and J are TRBV19 and TRBJ1-5, with D possibly being TRBD1 (6 bases). Trimming removed 8 bases from V and 4 bases from J, with 9 bases in between. This CDR3 region has 12 residues. The germline V gene has CDR1 LNHDA and CDR2 SQIVND (reference sequence). The DNA of the CDR3 is TGTGCCAGTTTAACAGGGAATCAGCCCCAGCATTTT. Amino acids: CASLTGNQPQHF. Based on the CDR3 plus reference TRBV19 and TRBJ1-5, the full variable domain is DGGITQSPKYLFRKEGQNVTLSCEQNLNHDAMYWYRQDPGQGLRLIYYSQIVNDFQKGDIAEGYSVSREKKESFPLTVTSAQKNPTAFYLCASLTGNQPQHFGDGTRLSIL.

The gene calls are TRBV6-1 and TRBJ2-7; TRBD1 matches at 8 bases. This CDR3 region has 14 residues. Germline CDR1 reads MNHNS; CDR2 reads SASEGT. Trimming at V came to 6 bases and at J to 2 bases, leaving 6 bases not matched to a gene. CDR3 coding DNA: TGTGCCAGCAGCGGGACAGGAACCACCTACGAGCAGTACTTC. Translating gives CASSGTGTTYEQYF.

The rearrangement joins TRBV6-1 to TRBJ2-2; 8 bases match TRBD1. CDR1 is MNHNS, CDR2 SASEGT, per germline. V gave up 1 base and J gave up 2 bases; unmatched junction bases: 6. The CDR3 totals 17 residues. The CDR3 is CASSEDRTGSNTGELFF. In DNA form, the CDR3 reads TGTGCCAGCAGTGAAGATAGGACAGGGTCTAACACCGGGGAGCTGTTTTTT.

This clone appeared a few times. J is TRBJ2-5 and V is TRBV4-1, with D unclear. Germline V gives CDR1 MGHRA, CDR2 YSYEKL. This CDR3 contains 12 residues. Trimming pared 5 bases from V and 4 bases from J, leaving 8 bases between. CDR3 sequence: CASSSLGETQYF. CDR3 coding DNA: TGCGCCAGCAGCTCCCTGGGAGAGACCCAGTACTTC.

Worth noting for this clone: Compared with germline, one end of the junction differs, possibly owing to a read error. The rearrangement joins TRBV19 to TRBJ2-3; D is undetermined. There are 13 residues in the CDR3. Germline CDR1 reads LNHDA; CDR2 reads SQIVND (reference sequence). CDR3 residues: CASSIPGTDAQYF. The CDR3 region has the DNA TGTGCCAGTAGTATTCCTGGCACAGATGCGCAGTATTTT.

This sequence joins TRBV28 and TRBJ2-2; D ambiguous. V lost 2 bases and J 10 bases, leaving 5 bases between the germline ends. CDR1 is MDHEN and CDR2 is SYDVKM in the germline V gene. The CDR3 has 11 residues. Here the CDR3 reads CASSLGVELFF. CDR3 in DNA: TGTGCCAGCAGTTTAGGGGTGGAGCTGTTTTTT.

The chain uses TRBV11-3 and TRBJ2-3, with D hard to call. CDR1 SGHNT and CDR2 YENEEA come from the germline V gene. The CDR3 runs to 14 residues. Trimming left V 0 bases short and J 4 bases short, with 8 bases between. The CDR3 loop reads CASSLDPRADTQYF. As DNA, the CDR3 is TGTGCCAGCAGCTTAGATCCCCGGGCAGATACGCAGTATTTT. Using reference TRBV11-3 and TRBJ2-3 for the parts outside the CDR3, the full variable domain is EAGVVQSPRYKIIEKKQPVAFWCNPISGHNTLYWYLQNLGQGPELLIRYENEEAVDDSQLPKDRFSAERLKGVDSTLKIQPAELGDSAVYLCASSLDPRADTQYFGPGTRLTVL.

The V call is TRBV30, the J call TRBJ2-1, with TRBD2 matching over 8 bases. The CDR3 covers 13 residues. Germline CDR1 is GTSNPN and CDR2 is SVGIG (reference sequence). The trim removed 0 bases at V and 10 bases at J, leaving 5 bases unmatched. CDR3 in amino acids: CAWSVRRLAEQFF. The CDR3 DNA follows: TGTGCCTGGAGTGTTCGAAGACTAGCGGAGCAGTTCTTC.

V is TRBV28 and J is TRBJ2-7; 11 nucleotides match TRBD2. The V and J ends lost 3 bases and 3 bases, in that order; junction bases with no gene match: 4. Looked up from germline, CDR1 is MDHEN and CDR2 is SYDVKM. CDR3 size: 15 residues. CDR3 sequence (DNA): TGTGCCAGCAGTTTCCCGACTAGCGGGGTCTACGAGCAGTACTTC. Protein product: CASSFPTSGVYEQYF. The whole variable domain, remainder taken from reference TRBV28 and TRBJ2-7, is DVKVTQSSRYLVKRTGEKVFLECVQDMDHENMFWYRQDPGLGLRLIYFSYDVKMKEKGDIPEGYSVSREKKERFSLILESASTNQTSMYLCASSFPTSGVYEQYFGPGTRLTVT.

The V and J genes are TRBV7-3 and TRBJ2-7, with D maybe TRBD1 (5 bases). Germline CDR1 reads SGHTA; CDR2 reads FQGTGA. V lost 1 base and J 9 bases, leaving 13 bases between the germline ends. The CDR3 length is 13 residues. The CDR3 region is CASSLRVRGSQYF. The CDR3 nucleotides are TGTGCCAGCAGCTTAAGAGTAAGGGGTTCGCAGTACTTC. Filled out from reference TRBV7-3 and TRBJ2-7, the complete variable domain reads GAGVSQTPSNKVTEKGKYVELRCDPISGHTALYWYRQSLGQGPEFLIYFQGTGAADDSGLPNDRFFAVRPEGSVSTLKIQRTERGDSAVYLCASSLRVRGSQYFGPGTRLTVT.

The V and J genes are TRBV7-9 and TRBJ2-1, with 7 bases lining up with TRBD1. This CDR3 has 16 amino acids. V lost 0 bases to trimming and J lost 3 bases; unmatched junction nucleotides: 5. Germline V lookup: CDR1 SEHNR, CDR2 FQNEAQ (reference sequence). DNA of the CDR3: TGTGCCAGCAGCTTAGCCCCGGCAGGGGGCTACAATGAGCAGTTCTTC. Translating it yields CASSLAPAGGYNEQFF.

The chain has TRBV10-3 and TRBJ1-1, with D unclear. CDR1 and CDR2 from the germline V gene are ENHRY and SYGVKD. CDR3 size: 14 residues. The ends were cut back, 6 bases at V and 2 bases at J, with 13 bases in the middle. CDR3 in DNA: TGTGCCATCAGCCCGGCAGGACCAAACACTGAAGCTTTCTTT. As protein: CAISPAGPNTEAFF.

This rearrangement joins TRBV9 to TRBJ2-3; no clear D gene. V lost 4 bases and J lost 0, with 9 bases in between. The CDR3 has 14 residues. In germline, CDR1 is SGDLS, CDR2 YYNGEE. The CDR3 reads CASSPESSTDTQYF. The CDR3, as DNA: TGTGCCAGCAGCCCCGAAAGTAGCACAGATACGCAGTATTTT.

This chain connects TRBV11-1 to TRBJ2-7; 15 nucleotides line up with TRBD2. The germline CDR1 and CDR2 sequences are SGHAT and FQDESV (reference sequence). This CDR3 is 16 amino acids long. The V segment lost 6 bases and the J segment 5 bases; nucleotides outside the gene matches: 8. The CDR3 region has the DNA TGTGCCAGCAGGGGACTAGCGGGAGGCCCTAGCGACGAGCAGTACTTC. Its translation is CASRGLAGGPSDEQYF.

This chain joins TRBV19 and TRBJ1-2; TRBD1 agrees at 7 bases. The V segment lost 8 bases and the J segment 3 bases; nucleotides outside the gene matches: 9. This CDR3 is 14 amino acids long. CDR1 is LNHDA, CDR2 SQIVND, per germline (reference sequence). The CDR3 reads CASWGLQGDYGYTF. In nucleotides, the CDR3 is TGTGCCAGTTGGGGCCTCCAGGGGGACTATGGCTACACCTTC.

The chain carries TRBV18 and TRBJ1-3; D ambiguous. This CDR3 has 14 residues. Germline V gene data show CDR1 as KGHSH and CDR2 as LQKENI. The ends were cut back, 2 bases at V and 1 base at J, with 6 bases in the middle. CDR3 DNA sequence: TGTGCCAGCTCACCAAGGGATTCTGGAAACACCATATATTTT. This sequence encodes CASSPRDSGNTIYF.

The CDR3 DNA reads as TGTGCCAGCAGCTTACTAGCGAGTTCCTACGAGCAGTACTTC. This encodes CASSLLASSYEQYF. The chain combines TRBV7-8 with TRBJ2-7; a weak D match, TRBD2 (6 bases). V lost 2 bases, J lost 1 base, and 9 bases lay in between. CDR3 length: 14 residues. Germline loops: CDR1 SGHVS, CDR2 FQNEAQ.

The rearrangement joins TRBV28 to TRBJ1-1, with D hard to call. Germline-derived CDR1 and CDR2 are MDHEN and SYDVKM. V lost 2 bases, J lost 1 base, and 8 bases lay in between. The length of the CDR3 is 14 residues. CDR3 nucleotide sequence: TGTGCCAGCAGTTTACCGGAGGAGAACACTGAAGCTTTCTTT. It is translated as CASSLPEENTEAFF. The full variable domain, in which reference TRBV28 and TRBJ1-1 provide the parts outside the CDR3, is DVKVTQSSRYLVKRTGEKVFLECVQDMDHENMFWYRQDPGLGLRLIYFSYDVKMKEKGDIPEGYSVSREKKERFSLILESASTNQTSMYLCASSLPEENTEAFFGQGTRLTVV.

The chain joins TRBV19 to TRBJ1-1; D is undetermined. The germline gives CDR1 LNHDA, CDR2 SQIVND (reference sequence). This CDR3 contains 11 residues. Trimming removed 5 bases at V and 8 bases at J, with 9 bases between. CDR3 amino acids: CASSLSIEAFF. Written as DNA, the CDR3 is TGTGCCAGTAGTCTATCAATCGAAGCTTTCTTT.

The chain couples TRBV5-1 to TRBJ2-1; the match to TRBD2 covers 7 bases. This CDR3 has 15 residues. Germline loops: CDR1 SGHRS, CDR2 YFSETQ. J lost 5 bases, V lost 2 bases, and 7 bases had no gene match. CDR3 in DNA: TGCGCCAGCAGCTTCTTCTTGACTAGCCACAATGAGCAGTTCTTC. This translates into CASSFFLTSHNEQFF.

J is TRBJ2-7 and V is TRBV2, with 7 nucleotides matching TRBD1. The CDR3 length is 14 residues. Germline loops: CDR1 SNHLY, CDR2 FYNNEI. J gave up 1 base and V 3 bases, and 3 bases lay outside the gene matches. CDR3 amino acids: CASSELTGSYEQYF. CDR3 in DNA: TGTGCCAGCAGTGAGTTGACAGGGTCCTACGAGCAGTACTTC.

Here the CDR3 DNA reads TGTGCCAGCAGCACCAGTCAGGGTAGCTACGAGCAGTACTTC. It encodes CASSTSQGSYEQYF. J is TRBJ2-7 and V is TRBV11-3; weak D call: TRBD1 (5 bases). This CDR3 spans 14 amino acids. The V gene lost 5 bases and the J gene lost 3 bases, with 14 bases spanning the gap. Looked up from germline, CDR1 is SGHNT and CDR2 is YENEEA.

This rearrangement joins TRBV7-9 to TRBJ1-6; weak D call: TRBD1 (6 bases). The CDR3 has 14 residues. V was pared by 5 bases and J by 4 bases, with 9 bases between. Germline CDR1 is SEHNR and CDR2 is FQNEAQ (reference sequence). The CDR3: CASSNRVYNSPLHF. In DNA form, the CDR3 reads TGTGCCAGCAGCAACAGGGTATATAATTCACCCCTCCACTTT.

J is TRBJ1-3 and V is TRBV27; possibly TRBD1 for D (5 bases). Trimming cost V 3 bases and J 0 bases, with 9 bases left between them. Per the germline V gene, CDR1 is MNHEY and CDR2 is SMNVEV (reference sequence). The CDR3 has 15 residues. CDR3 in DNA: TGTGCCAGCAGTTTTGGGGGATTCTCTGGAAACACCATATATTTT. It yields the protein CASSFGGFSGNTIYF.

Comments on this clone: This same CDR3 is encoded by further DNA sequences in the sample. This chain uses TRBV19 with TRBJ2-1; possible D gene TRBD2, 5 bases. Germline CDR1 LNHDA, CDR2 SQIVND (reference sequence). V shed 5 bases and J shed 0 bases, with 11 bases lying between them. CDR3 size: 15 residues. The CDR3 nucleotides are TGTGCCAGTAGTGTTAGCGAAAGCTCCTACAATGAGCAGTTCTTC. Protein sequence: CASSVSESSYNEQFF.

The gene calls are TRBV4-1 and TRBJ2-7, with 7 nucleotides matching TRBD1. This CDR3 has 15 residues. From germline, CDR1 is MGHRA and CDR2 YSYEKL. The V and J ends lost 4 bases and 3 bases, in that order; junction bases with no gene match: 9. CDR3: CASSLHQTGNYEQYF. CDR3 nucleotide sequence: TGCGCCAGCAGCCTCCACCAGACAGGGAACTACGAGCAGTACTTC.